This T cell receptor beta chain was obtained from a study of identical twins. Whole-study findings and limits: Models underestimated TCR alpha sharing (out-of-frame) in monozygotic twins. High-abundance cord blood beta clonotypes had fewer insertions; memory repertoires showed none.

A universal primer site was added by template switching, and unique molecular identifiers were carried by the cDNA. TCRdb itself ran the 5' RACE reads through MiXCR, one entry per CDR3 protein. The repertoire has about 200,000 distinct CDR3 sequences, around 6.9% of them found once; the top ten carry around 1.8%. Germline V gene data show CDR1 as SEHNR and CDR2 as FQNEAQ (reference sequence). The CDR3 is 14 amino acids. Trimming removed 3 bases from V and 4 bases from J, with 12 bases in between. In its sample, this clonotype was seen a few times. Its antigen is undetermined. These same data were also listed under a study on yellow fever vaccine responses in identical twins. From that report: On the reported evidence, twins' vaccine T cell responses seemed partly convergent and partly personalized.

The TCR sequence derives from a woman younger than 30 in good health. J is TRBJ2-5 and V is TRBV7-9; possibly TRBD1 for D (6 bases). The sample taken for sequencing was memory (CD45RO+) T cells sorted from blood. CDR3 sequence: CASSFSGQRETQYF. CDR3 coding DNA: TGTGCCAGCAGCTTCTCCGGACAGCGAGAGACCCAGTACTTC.